The 5 T cell receptor beta chains in this list originate from one sample, sequenced in a study of cytomegalovirus exposure and HLA in healthy donors. The PCR had 60 Vbeta and 13 Jbeta primers. The protocol was immunoSEQ multiplex PCR, while the TCRdb copy is restricted to in-frame clones and leaves out a portion. The repertoire holds some 150,000 clones, around 80% seen once, with approximately 3.2% in the top ten. The sample consisted of PBMCs. The receptors here all came from a man in his forties or fifties in good health and CMV-seronegative.

The rearrangement uses TRBV18 and TRBJ2-5, with TRBD2 identical over 11 bases. CDR3 length equals 16 residues. The V segment lost 2 bases and the J segment 4 bases; nucleotides outside the gene matches: 6. Germline V lookup: CDR1 KGHSH, CDR2 LQKENI. CDR3 protein: CASSPGLLAGGETQYF. In nucleotides, the CDR3 is TGTGCCAGCTCACCAGGCTTGCTAGCGGGGGGAGAGACCCAGTACTTC.

This clone was seen more than once but under ten times. CDR3 region: CASSGGQGSNTGELFF. The CDR3 nucleotides are TGCGCCAGCAGTGGGGGACAGGGGAGTAACACCGGGGAGCTGTTTTTT. The chain couples TRBV10-1 to TRBJ2-2; TRBD1 aligns across 10 bases. Germline lookup yields CDR1 WNHNN and CDR2 SYGVQD (reference sequence). The length of the CDR3 is 16 residues. J was trimmed by 2 bases and V by 4 bases; bases with no gene match: 4.

The genes are TRBV19 and TRBJ1-2; 7 nucleotides match TRBD1. The CDR3 sequence is 14 residues long. The V segment lost 3 bases and the J segment 4 bases; nucleotides outside the gene matches: 5. CDR1 and CDR2 from the germline V gene are LNHDA and SQIVND (reference sequence). The CDR3 region is CASSIRGQSYGYTF. The DNA of the CDR3 is TGTGCCAGTAGTATCAGGGGACAGTCCTATGGCTACACCTTC.

The gene calls are TRBV5-4 and TRBJ1-2; 9 bases align to TRBD1. V was pared by 4 bases and J by 3 bases, with 7 bases of the junction left unmatched. The germline V gene has CDR1 SGHNT and CDR2 YYREEE (reference sequence). The length of the CDR3 is 15 residues. The CDR3 DNA follows: TGTGCCAGCAGCGGAGTGGACAGGGGAGACTATGGCTACACCTTC. Translation: CASSGVDRGDYGYTF.

This rearrangement joins TRBV4-3 to TRBJ1-4; maybe TRBD1 (6 bases). The germline V gene has CDR1 LGHNA and CDR2 YSLEER. The CDR3 length is 13 residues. Trimming shortened V by 5 bases and J by 8 bases, and 12 bases separated the two germline ends. This CDR3 reads CASSLGGGEKLFF. The CDR3 coding sequence is TGCGCCAGCAGCTTAGGGGGAGGGGAAAAACTGTTTTTT.